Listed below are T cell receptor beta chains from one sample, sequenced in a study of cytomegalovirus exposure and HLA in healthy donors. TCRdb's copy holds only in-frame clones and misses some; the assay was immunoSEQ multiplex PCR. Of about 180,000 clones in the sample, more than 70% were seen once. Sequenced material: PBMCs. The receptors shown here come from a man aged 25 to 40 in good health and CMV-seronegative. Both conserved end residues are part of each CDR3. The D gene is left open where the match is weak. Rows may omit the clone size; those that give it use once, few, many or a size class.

CASSPRGTGGETQYF TGTGCCAGCAGCCCCCGAGGGACGGGAGGGGAAACGCAGTATTTT 15 TRBJ2-3 . TRBD2 TRBV11-3
CASFRGLAGVDTQYF TGTGCCAGCTTCCGAGGGCTAGCGGGAGTTGATACGCAGTATTTT 15 TRBJ2-3 once TRBD2 TRBV7-2
CASSLRSGIGISGEQYF TGTGCCAGCAGCTTAAGGAGTGGTATCGGCATCTCAGGGGAGCAGTACTTC 17 TRBJ2-7 once . TRBV7-8
CASSNPQGGSTEAFF TGCGCCAGCAGCAATCCACAGGGGGGGAGCACTGAAGCTTTCTTT 15 TRBJ1-1 . TRBD1 TRBV5-1
CASSYSQALDQPQHF TGTGCCAGCAGTTATAGTCAGGCTCTCGACCAGCCCCAGCATTTT 15 TRBJ1-5 . . TRBV6-5
CASSPLTGVYEQYF TGTGCCAGCAGTCCCCTGACAGGGGTCTACGAGCAGTACTTC 14 TRBJ2-7 . TRBD1 TRBV27
CASSPSGSSSYEQYF TGTGCCAGCAGCCCAAGCGGGAGTAGCTCCTACGAGCAGTACTTC 15 TRBJ2-7 . TRBD2 TRBV7-2
CASSSTSGTYEQYF TGTGCCAGCAGTTCGACTAGCGGGACTTACGAGCAGTACTTC 14 TRBJ2-7 . TRBD2 TRBV6-5
CASSAGTSEKLFF TGTGCCAGCAGCGCCGGGACATCTGAAAAACTGTTTTTT 13 TRBJ1-4 . . TRBV5-8
CASRYREGNEQFF TGCGCCAGCAGATATCGGGAAGGCAATGAGCAGTTCTTC 13 TRBJ2-1 few . TRBV5-1
CASSSGTGANVLTF TGTGCCAGCAGTTCGGGAACTGGGGCCAACGTCCTGACTTTC 14 TRBJ2-6 . . TRBV28
CASSLEDGGRSYTF TGTGCCAGCAGCTTGGAGGACGGGGGACGAAGCTACACCTTC 14 TRBJ1-2 . . TRBV7-8
CASSIQAGVYNEQFF TGTGCCAGTAGTATTCAAGCGGGAGTCTACAATGAGCAGTTCTTC 15 TRBJ2-1 . TRBD2 TRBV19
CASPLTRRGRTDTQYF TGTGCCAGCCCCTTGACCCGGCGGGGGCGCACAGATACGCAGTATTTT 16 TRBJ2-3 . . TRBV2
CASSDSRGEPEAFF TGCGCCAGCAGCGACAGCAGGGGTGAGCCTGAAGCTTTCTTT 14 TRBJ1-1 . . TRBV10-1
CAWSGGVSYEQYF TGTGCCTGGAGTGGCGGGGTCTCCTACGAGCAGTACTTC 13 TRBJ2-7 . . TRBV30
CASSGQGAQETQYF TGCGCCAGCAGTGGACAGGGGGCTCAAGAGACCCAGTACTTC 14 TRBJ2-5 . TRBD1 TRBV5-1
CASSPPGGETQYF TGTGCCAGCAGCCCCCCGGGAGGAGAGACCCAGTACTTC 13 TRBJ2-5 . TRBD2 TRBV28
CASSPLMSYGQYF TGCGCCAGCAGCCCACTTATGTCCTACGGGCAGTACTTC 13 TRBJ2-7 . . TRBV4-1
CASSLEREDTIYF TGTGCCAGCAGCTTGGAAAGGGAGGACACCATATATTTT 13 TRBJ1-3 . . TRBV5-5
CASSLAGGVSYEQYF TGTGCCAGCAGTCTAGCGGGGGGGGTCTCCTACGAGCAGTACTTC 15 TRBJ2-7 . TRBD2 TRBV6-5
CASSKGQPDTEAFF TGCGCCAGCAGCAAGGGACAGCCCGACACTGAAGCTTTCTTT 14 TRBJ1-1 few TRBD1 TRBV4-1
CASSFTTGGRDTEAFF TGCGCCAGCAGCTTTACAACAGGGGGTAGGGACACTGAAGCTTTCTTT 16 TRBJ1-1 . TRBD1 TRBV5-1
CSASSGANVLTF TGCAGCGCTTCCTCTGGGGCCAACGTCCTGACTTTC 12 TRBJ2-6 . . TRBV29-1
CASSPRRGNNEQFF TGTGCCAGCTCACCAAGGCGGGGTAACAATGAGCAGTTCTTC 14 TRBJ2-1 . . TRBV18
CASSQAQSYNEQFF TGTGCCAGCAGCCAAGCTCAGTCCTACAATGAGCAGTTCTTC 14 TRBJ2-1 . . TRBV14
CASSLKWQDYGYTF TGTGCCAGCAGTTTAAAGTGGCAGGACTATGGCTACACCTTC 14 TRBJ1-2 . . TRBV27
CASSSGTLLFF TGTGCCAGTAGTTCCGGGACTTTGTTGTTCTTC 11 TRBJ2-1 . . TRBV19
CASSEGQGADYEQYF TGTGCCAGCAGTGAAGGACAGGGGGCCGACTACGAGCAGTACTTC 15 TRBJ2-7 . TRBD1 TRBV2
CASRVQGDSNQPQHF TGTGCCAGCCGGGTGCAAGGGGATAGCAATCAGCCCCAGCATTTT 15 TRBJ1-5 . . TRBV6-5
CASSLHTGVGGNQPQHF TGTGCCAGCAGTTTGCACACAGGGGTCGGTGGCAATCAGCCCCAGCATTTT 17 TRBJ1-5 . TRBD1 TRBV28
CASSNAVAGVYGELFF TGTGCCAGCAGCAACGCCGTTGCAGGGGTCTACGGGGAGCTGTTTTTT 16 TRBJ2-2 once . TRBV5-4
CASSLAQLTAGAFF TGCGCCAGCAGCTTGGCCCAACTGACAGCAGGAGCTTTCTTT 14 TRBJ1-1 few . TRBV5-1
CASSPAGGGGQNRQHPDTQYF TGTGCCAGCAGTCCCGCGGGGGGAGGGGGTCAGAACCGACAACACCCAGATACGCAGTATTTT 21 TRBJ2-3 . TRBD2 TRBV27